This entry concerns a single T cell receptor beta chain. A much larger clone lies a single base off, so this may be a read error. This record comes from a study of tumor and adjacent non-tumor tissue in lung cancer. TCRbeta libraries were built with three rounds of nested PCR, modified from ARM-PCR. TCRdb recomputed calls from the multiplex PCR reads with MiXCR, one row per CDR3 protein. This table has 100,000 or so distinct CDR3 sequences, roughly two thirds appearing once. This sample's RNA came from whole unsorted tissue. Distant lung tissue was collected more than 3 cm away from the tumor edge. The sequenced material came from distant non-tumor lung tissue. This TCR derives from a young man with non-small cell lung cancer.

DNA of the CDR3: TGTGACAGCAGCTCGGTGAACACTGAAGCTTTCTTT. Translating it yields CDSSSVNTEAFF. V usage is TRBV13 and J usage is TRBJ1-1; D not certain. CDR1 is PRHDT and CDR2 is FYEKMQ in the germline V gene (reference sequence). The CDR3 extends over 12 amino acids.